This passage covers 30 T cell receptor beta chains from one sample sequenced in a study of T cells expressing NK-cell markers. TCRdb reprocessed the 5' RACE reads and stores each CDR3 protein as one record, lacking DNA. The sample totals roughly 380,000 distinct CDR3 sequences. Sequencing input: blood T cells: a sorted CD56 or NKG2C T cell subset, CD4+ or CD8+ T cells, or bulk PBMC T cells (not recorded which). These TCRs come from a man aged 18-69 years in good health.

The V call is TRBV7-9, the J call TRBJ1-3; TCRdb picks TRBD1, but there is no DNA to check that call. This CDR3 has 15 amino acids. CDR1 SEHNR and CDR2 FQNEAQ come from the germline V gene (reference sequence). The CDR3 sequence is CASSPDTYSGNTIYF.

The chain employs TRBV10-3 and TRBJ1-5; the TCRdb call, TRBD1, lacks DNA for checking. Germline assignment: CDR1 ENHRY and CDR2 SYGVKD. CDR3 length equals 15 residues. CDR3 loop: CAIRDRDGAGQPQHF.

The rearrangement links TRBV6-9 to TRBJ2-1; without DNA, the TCRdb call of TRBD1 cannot be checked. CDR1 and CDR2 (germline): MNHGY, SVAAGI. The CDR3 is made up of 15 amino acids. CDR3 residues: CASTPSPLPYNEQFF.

This chain uses TRBV19 with TRBJ1-2; TCRdb's assignment of TRBD1 cannot be checked, as there is no DNA. This CDR3 spans 13 amino acids. Germline-derived CDR1 and CDR2 are LNHDA and SQIVND (reference sequence). The CDR3 protein is CASSPGAGYGYTF.

V and J are TRBV6-1 and TRBJ2-1; the D call from TCRdb, TRBD2, cannot be confirmed without DNA. CDR1 and CDR2 (germline): MNHNS, SASEGT. The CDR3 is 14 residues long. CDR3 in amino acids: CASNRAQSSDEQFF.

The chain joins TRBV20-1 to TRBJ2-3; TCRdb outputs TRBD1, but without DNA this stays unchecked. The CDR3 consists of 16 residues. Germline V lookup: CDR1 DFQATT, CDR2 SNEGSKA (reference sequence). The CDR3 loop reads CSATEDGTGGSDTQYF.

V gene TRBV11-2 combines with J gene TRBJ2-3; without DNA, the TCRdb call of TRBD2 cannot be checked. The CDR3 runs to 15 residues. CDR1 SGHAT and CDR2 FQNNGV come from the germline V gene. The CDR3 sequence: CASSPGLAGTDTQYF.

The chain links TRBV2 to TRBJ2-5; TCRdb designates TRBD2, a call that cannot be tested without DNA. Germline V gene data show CDR1 as SNHLY and CDR2 as FYNNEI. The CDR3 runs to 15 residues. This CDR3 reads CASRTSGAYQETQYF.

The V call is TRBV6-5, the J call TRBJ1-4; TCRdb calls TRBD1, which cannot be checked without DNA. Germline V gene data show CDR1 as MNHEY and CDR2 as SVGAGI. The CDR3 consists of 15 residues. CDR3 loop: CASSYRGGIEEKLFF.

The gene calls are TRBV6-1 and TRBJ2-5. CDR3 length equals 16 residues. Germline V gene data show CDR1 as MNHNS and CDR2 as SASEGT. CDR3 sequence reads: CASSEGFVATQETQYF.

J is TRBJ1-6 and V is TRBV27. The CDR3 runs 15 residues. Germline V gives CDR1 MNHEY, CDR2 SMNVEV (reference sequence). CDR3 region: CASRGGVLGWSPLHF.

V gene TRBV7-2 combines with J gene TRBJ1-4; TCRdb's D call of TRBD1 is untestable without DNA. From germline, CDR1 is SGHTA and CDR2 FQGNSA. The CDR3 is 15 residues long. The CDR3 sequence is CASSTNRGTNEKLFF. Complete variable domain (other parts from reference TRBV7-2 and TRBJ1-4): GAGVSQSPSNKVTEKGKDVELRCDPISGHTALYWYRQSLGQGLEFLIYFQGNSAPDKSGLPSDRFSAERTGGSVSTLTIQRTQQEDSAVYLCASSTNRGTNEKLFFGSGTQLSVL.

This sequence joins TRBV5-6 and TRBJ2-7. The CDR3 has 14 amino acids. Germline values: CDR1 SGHDT, CDR2 YYEEEE. CDR3 in amino acids: CASSLYGQPYEQYF.

The CDR3 region is CASRPGTSGYNEQFF. This rearrangement joins TRBV28 to TRBJ2-1; the TCRdb D gene call, TRBD2, has no DNA to confirm it. There are 15 residues in the CDR3. The germline V gene encodes CDR1 MDHEN and CDR2 SYDVKM.

The gene calls are TRBV20-1 and TRBJ2-3. CDR3 size: 13 residues. Germline loops: CDR1 DFQATT, CDR2 SNEGSKA (reference sequence). CDR3 sequence: CSARVDHTDTQYF.

The chain recombines TRBV18 with TRBJ1-2; the D call from TCRdb, TRBD1, cannot be confirmed without DNA. The CDR3 is 14 residues long. CDR1 and CDR2 from the germline V gene are KGHSH and LQKENI. This CDR3 is CASSPPPTGYGYTF. The full variable domain, its missing parts supplied by reference TRBV18 and TRBJ1-2, is NAGVMQNPRHLVRRRGQEARLRCSPMKGHSHVYWYRQLPEEGLKFMVYLQKENIIDESGMPKERFSAEFPKEGPSILRIQQVVRGDSAAYFCASSPPPTGYGYTFGSGTRLTVV.

This rearrangement joins TRBV12-3 or TRBV12-4 to TRBJ1-2; TCRdb reports TRBD1, a call that lacks DNA to check it against. CDR3 length: 15 amino acids. CDR3 in amino acids: CASRKVGTGTDGYTF.

The rearrangement links TRBV20-1 to TRBJ1-5; TCRdb picks TRBD1, but there is no DNA to check that call. This CDR3 is built from 15 residues. Per the germline V gene, CDR1 is DFQATT and CDR2 is SNEGSKA (reference sequence). The CDR3 loop is CSATTTGRKWQPQHF.

The V and J genes are TRBV20-1 and TRBJ2-3; there is no DNA to check the TCRdb D call of TRBD1. This CDR3 region has 11 residues. Germline values: CDR1 DFQATT, CDR2 SNEGSKA (reference sequence). This chain's CDR3 is CSAPGVSGQYF.

This chain uses TRBV5-4 with TRBJ2-3; the TRBD1 assignment by TCRdb is unverifiable without DNA. Germline V gene data show CDR1 as SGHNT and CDR2 as YYREEE (reference sequence). This CDR3 spans 15 amino acids. CDR3 sequence: CASSLTPGVTDTQYF. Looking up the rest from reference TRBV5-4 and TRBJ2-3 gives the full variable domain: ETGVTQSPTHLIKTRGQQVTLRCSSQSGHNTVSWYQQALGQGPQFIFQYYREEENGRGNFPPRFSGLQFPNYSSELNVNALELDDSALYLCASSLTPGVTDTQYFGPGTRLTVL.

This sequence joins TRBV24-1 and TRBJ2-3; TCRdb proposes TRBD2, but this gene call is untestable without DNA. This CDR3 has 16 residues. Germline loops: CDR1 KGHDR, CDR2 SFDVKD. This CDR3 reads CATSDTSGGCRDTQYF.

The chain has TRBV7-8 and TRBJ2-5; the TCRdb D gene call, TRBD1, has no DNA to confirm it. The CDR3 is 15 residues long. Germline V CDR1 and CDR2: SGHVS, FQNEAQ. CDR3 residues: CASSRDRVVGETQYF. Combining the CDR3 with reference TRBV7-8 and TRBJ2-5 gives the whole variable domain GAGVSQSPRYKVAKRGQDVALRCDPISGHVSLFWYQQALGQGPEFLTYFQNEAQLDKSGLPSDRFFAERPEGSVSTLKIQRTQQEDSAVYLCASSRDRVVGETQYFGPGTRLLVL.

The chain recombines TRBV18 with TRBJ2-3; TCRdb proposes TRBD1, but this gene call is untestable without DNA. The CDR3 covers 14 residues. Germline V gene sequence: CDR1 KGHSH, CDR2 LQKENI. The CDR3 loop is CASSPGQGTDTQYF. The entire variable domain, with the rest obtained from reference TRBV18 and TRBJ2-3, is as follows: NAGVMQNPRHLVRRRGQEARLRCSPMKGHSHVYWYRQLPEEGLKFMVYLQKENIIDESGMPKERFSAEFPKEGPSILRIQQVVRGDSAAYFCASSPGQGTDTQYFGPGTRLTVL.

The V gene is TRBV29-1, the J gene TRBJ2-5; the TCRdb D gene call, TRBD2, has no DNA to confirm it. Germline V CDR1 and CDR2: SQVTM, ANQGSEA. This CDR3 spans 13 amino acids. CDR3 sequence: CSARPSGGETQYF.

This chain joins TRBV6-1 and TRBJ1-2; TCRdb indicates TRBD1, and absent DNA this call remains unverified. Per the germline V gene, CDR1 is MNHNS and CDR2 is SASEGT. This CDR3 spans 16 amino acids. The CDR3 reads CASSEGGTGRIRGYTF.

The rearrangement uses TRBV11-2 and TRBJ2-1; without DNA, the TCRdb call of TRBD2 cannot be checked. CDR1 and CDR2 from the germline V gene are SGHAT and FQNNGV. The CDR3 totals 18 residues. CDR3 amino acids: CASSLGSRGGFSYNEQFF.

The rearrangement links TRBV10-3 to TRBJ1-5. From germline, CDR1 is ENHRY and CDR2 SYGVKD. The CDR3 sequence is 13 residues long. This CDR3 is CAISDSFGQPQHF.

This rearrangement joins TRBV28 to TRBJ1-1. CDR1 and CDR2 from the germline V gene are MDHEN and SYDVKM. The CDR3 totals 14 residues. CDR3 region: CASSPEGTLRGAFF.

The V call is TRBV6-2 or TRBV6-3, the J call TRBJ2-1; TCRdb names TRBD2, which stays unverified in the absence of DNA. The germline gives CDR1 MNHEY, CDR2 SVGEGT. The CDR3 has 15 amino acids. The CDR3 sequence is CASNGLAGKLNEQFF.

This chain links TRBV5-1 with TRBJ2-5; checking the TCRdb D call of TRBD1 is not possible without DNA. Germline loops: CDR1 SGHRS, CDR2 YFSETQ. The CDR3 is made up of 15 amino acids. The CDR3 here is CASSLTGAGGETQYF.